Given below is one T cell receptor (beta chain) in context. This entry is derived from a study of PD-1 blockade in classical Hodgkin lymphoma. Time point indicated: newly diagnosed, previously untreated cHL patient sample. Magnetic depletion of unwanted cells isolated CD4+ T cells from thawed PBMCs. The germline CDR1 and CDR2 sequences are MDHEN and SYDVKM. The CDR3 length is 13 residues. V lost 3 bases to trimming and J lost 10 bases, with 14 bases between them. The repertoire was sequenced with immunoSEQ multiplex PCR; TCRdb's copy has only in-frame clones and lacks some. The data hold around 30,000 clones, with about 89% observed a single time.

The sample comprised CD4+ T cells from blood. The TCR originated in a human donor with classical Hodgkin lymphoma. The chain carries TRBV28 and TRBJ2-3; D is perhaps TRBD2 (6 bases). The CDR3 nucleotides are TGTGCCAGCAGTTTCGGGAGCGGCAGCGCGCAGTATTTT. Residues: CASSFGSGSAQYF.